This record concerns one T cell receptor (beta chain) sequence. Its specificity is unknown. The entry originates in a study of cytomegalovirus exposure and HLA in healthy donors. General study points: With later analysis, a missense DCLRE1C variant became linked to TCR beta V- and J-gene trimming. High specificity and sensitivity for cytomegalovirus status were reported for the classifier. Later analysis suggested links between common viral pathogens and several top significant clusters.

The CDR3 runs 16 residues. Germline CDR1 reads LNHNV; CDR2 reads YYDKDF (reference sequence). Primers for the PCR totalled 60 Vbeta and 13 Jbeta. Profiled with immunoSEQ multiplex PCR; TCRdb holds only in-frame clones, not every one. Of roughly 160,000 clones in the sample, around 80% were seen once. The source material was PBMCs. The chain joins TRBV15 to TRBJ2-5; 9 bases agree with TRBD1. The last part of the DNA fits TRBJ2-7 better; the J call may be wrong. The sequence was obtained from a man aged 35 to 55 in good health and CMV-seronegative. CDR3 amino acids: CATSRGGQGRPYEQYF. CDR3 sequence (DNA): TGTGCCACCAGCAGAGGGGGACAGGGTCGTCCCTACGAGCAGTACTTC.